This is a list of T cell receptor beta chains from one sample in a study of shared clonotypes between healthy human individuals. Assay: immunoSEQ multiplex PCR; the TCRdb copy retains only in-frame clones and omits some. The sample shows about 1.1 million clones, 60% to 85% of them seen only once. The source material was memory CD4+ T cells from PBMCs. The receptors were gathered from a man younger than 35 in good health. Some clones in this sample may be carry-over from other donors' samples. CDR3s include the opening cysteine and the closing phenylalanine or tryptophan. D genes are given only for firm matches. Clone sizes are given selectively: once, few, many, or a class where the clone is expanded.

-	-	TRBV28	TRBJ2-2	TGTGCCAGCAGTTTAATACGGGCGGCCGGGGAGCTGTTTTTT	CASSLIRAAGELFF
few	TRBD2	TRBV28	TRBJ2-3	TGTGCCAGCAGTTTCCTAGCGGGAGCGACAGATACGCAGTATTTT	CASSFLAGATDTQYF
few	-	TRBV9	TRBJ1-1	TGTGCCAGCAGCGCCCTACAGGTGTCGGACACTGAAGCTTTCTTT	CASSALQVSDTEAFF
-	-	TRBV10-2	TRBJ2-2	TGCGCCAGCAGTGTTATTAGGGGGGACACCGGGGAGCTGTTTTTT	CASSVIRGDTGELFF
-	-	TRBV18	TRBJ1-1	TGTGCCAGCTCACCGGCCACGGACCCGAACACTGAAGCTTTCTTT	CASSPATDPNTEAFF
once	-	TRBV18	TRBJ1-5	TGTGCCAGCTCACCGGGGCACGATCAGCCCCAGCATTTT	CASSPGHDQPQHF
-	-	TRBV4-3	TRBJ2-6	TGCGCCAGCAGCCAAACCCCGATTTCTGGGGCCAACGTCCTGACTTTC	CASSQTPISGANVLTF
-	-	TRBV28	TRBJ1-1	TGTGCCAGCACCTCGGGGGGTTTGAACACTGAAGCTTTCTTT	CASTSGGLNTEAFF
-	TRBD1	TRBV28	TRBJ2-5	TGTGCCAGCAGTTTTTCCCCCGGACAGGGGGTAAAAGAGACCCAGTACTTC	CASSFSPGQGVKETQYF
-	-	TRBV28	TRBJ2-6	TGTGCCACCAGGGACATCTCCTTCTCTGGAGCCAACGTCCTGACTTTC	CATRDISFSGANVLTF
-	-	TRBV7-2	TRBJ2-7	TGTGCCAGCAGCCAGAGAACAGGGTTCCCCCCCTACGAGCAGTACTTC	CASSQRTGFPPYEQYF
once	TRBD1	TRBV29-1	TRBJ2-7	TGCAGCGTTGTTGGGACAGCGACCTCGGACGAGCAGTACTTC	CSVVGTATSDEQYF
-	TRBD1	TRBV5-1	TRBJ1-3	TGCGCCAGCAGCCCGGGGACAGCTGGAAACACCATATATTTT	CASSPGTAGNTIYF
-	-	TRBV10-3	TRBJ1-3	TGTGCCATCAGTATCCGGGGCGATGGAAACACCATATATTTT	CAISIRGDGNTIYF
-	TRBD1	TRBV27	TRBJ2-7	TGTGCCAGCAGTTTAGGGGCGGGCAGGGGGTACGAGCAGTACTTC	CASSLGAGRGYEQYF
-	-	TRBV4-2	TRBJ2-1	TGTGCCAGCAGCCCCCGGGACGGCCCCTACAATGAGCAGTTCTTC	CASSPRDGPYNEQFF
once	TRBD2	TRBV11-2	TRBJ2-3	TGTGCCAGCAGCTTGCAGACGCGGGAGGATACGCAGTATTTT	CASSLQTREDTQYF
-	TRBD2	TRBV6-1	TRBJ2-7	TGTGCCAGCAGTGAAGTTAGCGGGAGCTCATACGAGCAGTACTTC	CASSEVSGSSYEQYF
-	TRBD1	TRBV5-1	TRBJ1-2	TGCGCCAGCAGCTTGGAGGGGGCCGTCTATGGCTACACCTTC	CASSLEGAVYGYTF
-	-	TRBV20-1	TRBJ1-2	TGCAGTGCTAGAGTTACCGTTTCGCCCACCTTC	CSARVTVSPTF
-	-	TRBV2	TRBJ2-3	TGTGCCAGCAGTGAGGGACAACGCACAGATACGCAGTATTTT	CASSEGQRTDTQYF
-	TRBD1	TRBV6-5	TRBJ2-3	TGTGCCAGCAGAAGGGACAGAAGCACAGATACGCAGTATTTT	CASRRDRSTDTQYF
-	-	TRBV11-2	TRBJ2-7	TGTGCCAGCAGCTTAGTGGCTTACGGAGACTACGAGCAGTACTTC	CASSLVAYGDYEQYF
-	TRBD2	TRBV5-1	TRBJ2-1	TGCGCCAGCAGCTCCGGGACTAGCGGGAGAACATACAATGAGCAGTTCTTC	CASSSGTSGRTYNEQFF
-	-	TRBV5-1	TRBJ1-5	TGCGCCAGCAGCTCAACAGGCCGCTGGGATCAGCCCCAGCATTTT	CASSSTGRWDQPQHF
-	TRBD2	TRBV5-4	TRBJ2-3	TGTGCCAGCAGCTCCGGGACTAGCGGTGGGGGAGATACGCAGTATTTT	CASSSGTSGGGDTQYF
-	-	TRBV6-5	TRBJ1-2	TGTGCCAGCAGTTACCGGGGGTACTATGGCTACACCTTC	CASSYRGYYGYTF
few	-	TRBV19	TRBJ2-1	TGTGCCAGTAGAACCCCAGGCGGGACATTCGGTGAGCAGTTCTTC	CASRTPGGTFGEQFF
few	-	TRBV11-2	TRBJ1-2	TGTGCCAGCAGCTTGTCGCCGGGACCCAATGGCTACACCTTC	CASSLSPGPNGYTF
-	TRBD2	TRBV7-9	TRBJ2-5	TGTGCCAGCAGCTGGACTAGCGGGAGCTGGGAGACCCAGTACTTC	CASSWTSGSWETQYF
many	-	TRBV20-1	TRBJ2-1	TGCAGTGCCCCCGGGCCGGATGAGCAGTTCTTC	CSAPGPDEQFF